These 5 T cell receptor beta chains share one sample of origin, sequenced in a study of T cell repertoires in cytomegalovirus infection. Their antigens are not known. MiXCR, applied by TCRdb to the reads, yields one record per CDR3 protein. The sample gives hundreds of thousands of distinct CDR3 sequences, 40% to 50% of which show up once; around two fifths is in the top ten. Source: cultured PBMCs, taken from culture after CMV antigen stimulation. Receptors were obtained from a human donor in good health (CMV status not recorded). Some clones in this sample may be carry-over from other donors' samples.

CDR3 in amino acids: CASSVNEGQPQHF. For the CDR3, the DNA is TGTGCCAGCAGTGTTAACGAGGGTCAGCCCCAGCATTTT. The chain links TRBV6-1 to TRBJ1-5, with no clear D. Germline V gene data show CDR1 as MNHNS and CDR2 as SASEGT. With 4 bases removed from V and 6 bases from J, the gap between germline ends came to 10 bases. The CDR3 extends over 13 amino acids.

The gene calls are TRBV7-9 and TRBJ2-3; either TRBD1 or TRBD2 may supply D (5 bases each). Germline V CDR1 and CDR2: SEHNR, FQNEAQ (reference sequence). CDR3 length: 14 amino acids. V was shortened by 8 bases and J by 0 bases, with 12 bases between the two germline ends. CDR3 in amino acids: CASSGTLSTDTQYF. CDR3 nucleotides: TGTGCCAGCTCCGGGACCCTTAGCACAGATACGCAGTATTTT. Using reference TRBV7-9 and TRBJ2-3 for the parts outside the CDR3, the full variable domain is DTGVSQNPRHKITKRGQNVTFRCDPISEHNRLYWYRQTLGQGPEFLTYFQNEAQLEKSRLLSDRFSAERPKGSFSTLEIQRTEQGDSAMYLCASSGTLSTDTQYFGPGTRLTVL.

This clonotype was counted many times. The chain combines TRBV7-8 with TRBJ1-1; no firm D call. Trimming shortened V by 0 bases and J by 5 bases, and 7 bases separated the two germline ends. Germline CDR1 SGHVS, CDR2 FQNEAQ. The CDR3 sequence is 13 residues long. The CDR3 DNA sequence: TGTGCCAGCAGCTTAGCCCGGGGAACTGAAGCTTTCTTT. Its translation: CASSLARGTEAFF.

This clonotype was seen more than once but under ten times. CDR3 bases: TGTGCCAGCAGCTCGAAGACAGGGGACACAGATACGCAGTATTTT. It yields the protein CASSSKTGDTDTQYF. The chain employs TRBV5-4 and TRBJ2-3, with 8 positions matching TRBD1. CDR1 is SGHNT and CDR2 is YYREEE in the germline V gene (reference sequence). After removal of 3 bases from V and 2 bases from J, the junction contained 5 bases not matched to a gene. The CDR3 is 15 amino acids.

V gene TRBV7-2 combines with J gene TRBJ2-7; TRBD2 agrees at 7 bases. The ends lost 2 bases at V and 4 bases at J; junction bases unmatched: 2. The CDR3 runs 13 residues. Germline-derived CDR1 and CDR2 are SGHTA and FQGNSA. CDR3 protein: CASSLKAGYEQYF. The CDR3, as DNA: TGTGCCAGCAGCTTAAAAGCGGGGTACGAGCAGTACTTC.